The following is a TCR beta chain sequence with its context. As yet, its antigen is unknown. Primers: 60 Vbeta forward and 13 Jbeta reverse. Clones were read by immunoSEQ multiplex PCR, and TCRdb kept only the in-frame ones, dropping some. This table has fewer than 350,000 clones, roughly 90% appearing once. The V and J ends lost 2 bases and 2 bases respectively, with 18 bases between them. CDR1 and CDR2 (germline): SEHNR, FQNEAQ (reference sequence). CDR3 length: 17 residues. This specimen comes from a study of cytomegalovirus exposure and HLA in healthy donors. Notes on the study in general: Prior analysis indicated that the majority of TCR beta V segments exhibited productivity approximately 90% or approximately 30% of the time. In a later analysis, productive TCRs from donors in an Asian-associated ancestry cluster reportedly carried fewer N-insertions than the cohort mean. High sensitivity and specificity were reportedly achieved when the classifier diagnosed cytomegalovirus status.

Sequenced material: PBMCs. The V call is TRBV7-9, the J call TRBJ2-5; tentative D call: TRBD1 (6 bases). The clonotype was recovered from a woman aged 18-30 years in good health and CMV-seronegative. The CDR3 region has the DNA TGTGCCAGCAGCTTACTAGCCTTATTCGGGACACAAGAGACCCAGTACTTC. As protein: CASSLLALFGTQETQYF.